This T cell receptor beta chain was sequenced in a study of blood T cell repertoires in COVID-19. Study-level background: From T cells, B-cell-depleted T cells, or PBMCs came the material, which was cDNA or gDNA.

V shed 5 bases and J shed 3 bases, with 8 bases lying between them. The CDR3 totals 12 residues. CDR1 SNHLY and CDR2 FYNNEI come from the germline V gene. Data came from immunoSEQ multiplex PCR; TCRdb stores just in-frame clones and leaves some out. This repertoire shows about 200,000 clones, about 86% found once; its top ten account for 8% to 10%. The origin of this receptor is a woman aged 45-65 years with acute or convalescent COVID-19. Sequenced input: peripheral blood. The chain combines TRBV2 with TRBJ2-7, with D possibly matching TRBD1 (5 bases). CDR3 sequence (DNA): TGTGCCAGCAGTACAGGAATCTACGAGCAGTACTTC. This translates into CASSTGIYEQYF.